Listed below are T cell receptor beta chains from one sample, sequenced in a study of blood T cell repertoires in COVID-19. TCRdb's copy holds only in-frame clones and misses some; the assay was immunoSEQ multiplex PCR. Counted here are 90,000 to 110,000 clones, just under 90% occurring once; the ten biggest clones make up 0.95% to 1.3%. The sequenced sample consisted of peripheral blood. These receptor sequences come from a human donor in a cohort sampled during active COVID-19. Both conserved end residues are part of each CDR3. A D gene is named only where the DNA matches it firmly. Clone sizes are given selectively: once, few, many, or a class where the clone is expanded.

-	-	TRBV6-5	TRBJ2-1	TGTGCCACCATATCGACAGGCTCCTACAATGAGCAGTTCTTC	CATISTGSYNEQFF
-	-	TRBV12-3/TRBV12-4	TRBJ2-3	TGTGCCAGCAGTTTAAGCGCAGATACGCAGTATTTT	CASSLSADTQYF
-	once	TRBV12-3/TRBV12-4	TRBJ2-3	TGTGCCAGCAGTTTTGGGCCAAAGTGGGCGCAGTATTTT	CASSFGPKWAQYF
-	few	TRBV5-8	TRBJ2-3	TGTGCCAGCAGCTTGGTATTCGGAGATACGCAGTATTTT	CASSLVFGDTQYF
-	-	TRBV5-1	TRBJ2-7	TGCGCCAGCAGCTTGGAGGACAATACCTACGAGCAGTACTTC	CASSLEDNTYEQYF
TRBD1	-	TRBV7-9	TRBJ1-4	TGTGCCACCGTCCCGGGACAGGGGCCTATGCTAGGGGAAAAACTGTTTTTT	CATVPGQGPMLGEKLFF
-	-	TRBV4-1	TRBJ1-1	TGCGCCAGCAGCCAAGGCAGGGCAACTGAAGCTTTCTTT	CASSQGRATEAFF
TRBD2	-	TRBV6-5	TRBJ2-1	TGTGCCAGCAGGACGGGAGGCACCTACAATGAGCAGTTCTTC	CASRTGGTYNEQFF
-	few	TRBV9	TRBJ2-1	TGTGCCAGCAGCGCCCAACCCCGGGGGGCCAATGAGCAGTTCTTC	CASSAQPRGANEQFF
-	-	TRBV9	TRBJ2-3	TGTGCCAGCAGCGTACGGGGTGATACAGATACGCAGTATTTT	CASSVRGDTDTQYF
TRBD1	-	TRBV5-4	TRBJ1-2	TGTGCCAGCAGCTTGAGGCGGGACAGAGTATATGGCTACACCTTC	CASSLRRDRVYGYTF
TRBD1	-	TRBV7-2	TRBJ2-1	TGTGCCAGCAGCTTCGACAGGGGGTACAATGAGCAGTTCTTC	CASSFDRGYNEQFF
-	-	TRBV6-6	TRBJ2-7	TGTGCCAGCAGTTACGCCGGGACATCGGGCGAGCAGTACTTC	CASSYAGTSGEQYF
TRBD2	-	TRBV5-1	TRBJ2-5	TGCGCCAGCAGCTTGGTCGGGGGGACTAGTGTGGAGACCCAGTACTTC	CASSLVGGTSVETQYF
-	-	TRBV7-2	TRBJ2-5	TGTGCCAGCAGCCCAAATTTAGGGGCAGCCCAAGAGACCCAGTACTTC	CASSPNLGAAQETQYF
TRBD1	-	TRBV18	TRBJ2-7	TGTGCCAGCTCACTGGACAGGAGCGGCTCCTACGAGCAGTACTTC	CASSLDRSGSYEQYF
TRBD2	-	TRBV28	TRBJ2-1	TGTGCCACCTTTTGGGACTACCGAAACCCGCAGTTCTTC	CATFWDYRNPQFF
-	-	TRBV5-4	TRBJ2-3	TGTGCCAGCAGGCGGGGGCCAGAACGCACAGATACGCAGTATTTT	CASRRGPERTDTQYF
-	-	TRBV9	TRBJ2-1	TGTGCCAGCAGCACATTCCAGGGGATTGGGTCCTACAATGAGCAGTTCTTC	CASSTFQGIGSYNEQFF
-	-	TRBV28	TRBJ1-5	TGTGCCAGCAGTTTGGCAGGGGTGGATCAGCCCCAGCATTTT	CASSLAGVDQPQHF
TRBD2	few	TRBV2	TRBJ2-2	TGTGCCAGCCGGGGGACTAGCGGGAGGACCGGGGAGCTGTTTTTT	CASRGTSGRTGELFF
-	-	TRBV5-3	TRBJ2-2	TGTGCCAGAAGCTTGTCCCGGCTAGACAGCGGGGAGCTGTTTTTT	CARSLSRLDSGELFF
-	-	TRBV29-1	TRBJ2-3	TGCAGCGTTGAAGACCTCTCAGGGACAGATACGCAGTATTTT	CSVEDLSGTDTQYF
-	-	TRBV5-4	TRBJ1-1	TGTGCCAGCAGCTTGTTACAGGATGAAGCTTTCTTT	CASSLLQDEAFF
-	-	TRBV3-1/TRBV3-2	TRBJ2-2	TGTGCCAGCAGCCAAGACGGGAACACCGGGGAGCTGTTTTTT	CASSQDGNTGELFF
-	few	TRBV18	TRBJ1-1	TGTGCCAGCTCACCTTGGCAGGGTGGTGAAGCTTTCTTT	CASSPWQGGEAFF
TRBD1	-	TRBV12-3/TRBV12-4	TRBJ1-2	TGTGCCAGCAGCCGAACAGGGGGCGCTGGCTACACCTTC	CASSRTGGAGYTF
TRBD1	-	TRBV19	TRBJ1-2	TGTGCCAGTACCCACCCGGACAGGGGGAACTATGGCTACACCTTC	CASTHPDRGNYGYTF
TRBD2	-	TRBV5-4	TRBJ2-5	TGTGCCAGCAGCTCGGGACTAGCGGGAGAAGAGACCCAGTACTTC	CASSSGLAGEETQYF
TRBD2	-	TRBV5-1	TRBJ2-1	TGCGCCAGCAGCTCTAGCGGGACCGGGGAGAATGAGCAGTTCTTC	CASSSSGTGENEQFF
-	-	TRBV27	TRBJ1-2	TGTGCCAGCACCGCGACGGGGCGGGGCTATGGCTACACCTTC	CASTATGRGYGYTF
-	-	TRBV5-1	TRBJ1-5	TGCGCCAGCAGCTTGCTGTCCAATCAGCCCCAGCATTTT	CASSLLSNQPQHF
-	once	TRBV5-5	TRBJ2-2	TGTGCCAGCAGAATAGGACTGACCCCGAACACCGGGGAGCTGTTTTTT	CASRIGLTPNTGELFF
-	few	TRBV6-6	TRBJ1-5	TGTGCCAGCAGTAAACAGGGCAATCAGCCCCAGCATTTT	CASSKQGNQPQHF
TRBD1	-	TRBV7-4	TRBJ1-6	TGTGCCAGCAGAATGAGGGGGCGCCTACCGGAAGGCTCCTATAATTCACCCCTCCACTTT	CASRMRGRLPEGSYNSPLHF
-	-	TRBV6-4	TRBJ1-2	TGTGCCAGCAGGAAGGGACCTGGGACAAATTCTAACTATGGCTACACCTTC	CASRKGPGTNSNYGYTF
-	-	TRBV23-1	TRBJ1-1	TGCGCCAGCAGTCAACCGTTCTCTCCTATTACCGGGGCTGAAGCTTTCTTT	CASSQPFSPITGAEAFF
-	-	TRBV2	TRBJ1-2	TGTGCCGTTAAAGGGGGACCAGAGGGTGGCTACACCTTC	CAVKGGPEGGYTF
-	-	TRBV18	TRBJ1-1	TGTGCCAGCTCACCCCGAGGCCAGGAAGCTTTCTTT	CASSPRGQEAFF
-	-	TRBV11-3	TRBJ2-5	TGTGCCAGCAGCTTGGGATCACAGGGAGGGATGGAGACCCAGTACTTC	CASSLGSQGGMETQYF
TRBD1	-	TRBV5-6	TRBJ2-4	TGTGCCAGCAGCCCGAATTATGACAGGGGACAGTACTTC	CASSPNYDRGQYF
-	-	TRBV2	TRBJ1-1	TGTGCCAGCAGTGTCGGGGGGGGCTTCGTCACTGAAGCTTTCTTT	CASSVGGGFVTEAFF
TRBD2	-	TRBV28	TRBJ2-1	TGTGCCAGCAGTTTATGGCTAGCGGGAGGCGATGAGCAGTTCTTC	CASSLWLAGGDEQFF
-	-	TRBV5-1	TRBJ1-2	TGCGCCAGCAGCTCACTGACGGAGCTGAACTATGGCTACACCTTC	CASSSLTELNYGYTF
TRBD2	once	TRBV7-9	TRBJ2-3	TGTGCCAGCAGCTTAGGGGACTATGGCGTAACGCAGTATTTT	CASSLGDYGVTQYF
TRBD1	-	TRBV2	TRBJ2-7	TGTGCCAGCAGACGGGACAGGGGGCCGTACGAGCAGTACTTC	CASRRDRGPYEQYF
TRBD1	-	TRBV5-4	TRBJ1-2	TGTGCCAGCAGCTACCGGGACAGACCTCCGGGCTACACCTTC	CASSYRDRPPGYTF
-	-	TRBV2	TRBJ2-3	TGTGCCAGCGAGGCCGATAGCACAGATACGCAGTATTTT	CASEADSTDTQYF
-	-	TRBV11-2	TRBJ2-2	TGTGCCAGCAGCTCCGACACCGGGGAGCTGTTTTTT	CASSSDTGELFF
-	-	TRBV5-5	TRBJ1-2	TGTGCCAGCAACGGCGGGGTTGGCGGCTACACCTTC	CASNGGVGGYTF
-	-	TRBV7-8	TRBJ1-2	TGTGCCAGCAGCGGGTCTAAGGGAGGGTTCGATGGCTACACCTTC	CASSGSKGGFDGYTF
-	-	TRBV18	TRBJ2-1	TGTGCCAGCTCACCAGGAAGCGGAAAGAATAACAATGAGCAGTTCTTC	CASSPGSGKNNNEQFF
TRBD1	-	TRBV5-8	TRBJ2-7	TGTGCCAGCAGCTTGCTGACAGGGTACCACTACGAGCAGTACTTC	CASSLLTGYHYEQYF
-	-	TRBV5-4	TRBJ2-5	TGTGCCAGCAGCTTCAACAGAAACCAAGAGACCCAGTACTTC	CASSFNRNQETQYF
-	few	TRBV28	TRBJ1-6	TGTGCCAGCAGTCCAGGGATCTATAATTCACCCCTCCACTTT	CASSPGIYNSPLHF
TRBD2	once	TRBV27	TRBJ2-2	TGTGCCAGCAGTGCACCGCGGGGGATTCGTGTCGGGGAGCTGTTTTTT	CASSAPRGIRVGELFF